This record concerns one T cell receptor beta chain sequence. Its antigen is undetermined. This sample was taken from a study of OX40 agonist ivuxolimab in advanced cancers. Study results and limitations: Partial responders receiving 0.1-3.0 mg/kg showed among the lowest clonal expansion.

The assay was immunoSEQ multiplex PCR, and TCRdb's table has in-frame clones only and misses some. The repertoire consists of about 83,000 clones, with roughly 80% occurring once and the leading ten covering approximately 7%. Trimming took 7 bases from V and 7 from J, leaving 20 bases between them. The CDR3 sequence is 16 residues long. Germline lookup yields CDR1 LNHDA and CDR2 SQIVND (reference sequence). Anyone with autoimmune disease history or systemic immunosuppression was excluded. The sequence was collected from an adult with an advanced solid tumor such as melanoma, head and neck, liver or kidney cancer. The chain has TRBV19 and TRBJ1-6; no clear D gene. This specimen was CD4+ or CD8+ T cells sorted from blood, taken in a trial of the OX40 agonist ivuxolimab. CDR3 nucleotide sequence: TGTGCCAGTAAGTTAGTGGCCGGCCTGACGAATTCACCCCTCCACTTT. It yields the protein CASKLVAGLTNSPLHF.